Shown below are 23 T cell receptor beta chains from a single sample sequenced in a study of cytomegalovirus exposure and HLA in healthy donors. The PCR had 60 Vbeta and 13 Jbeta primers. TCRdb's copy holds only in-frame clones and misses some; the assay was immunoSEQ multiplex PCR. The table has over 60,000 clones, about 75% seen once. The sample was PBMCs. These receptors came from a man younger than 35 in good health and CMV-seronegative.

The chain couples TRBV5-1 to TRBJ1-1, with 8 bases fitting TRBD1. Trimming cost V 3 bases and J 0 bases; bases outside gene matches: 7. Germline CDR1 reads SGHRS; CDR2 reads YFSETQ. The CDR3 spans 16 residues. Here the CDR3 reads CASSSDRGNMNTEAFF. DNA for the CDR3: TGCGCCAGCAGCTCCGACAGGGGAAACATGAACACTGAAGCTTTCTTT. Full variable domain (missing parts from reference TRBV5-1 and TRBJ1-1): KAGVTQTPRYLIKTRGQQVTLSCSPISGHRSVSWYQQTPGQGLQFLFEYFSETQRNKGNFPGRFSGRQFSNSRSEMNVSTLELGDSALYLCASSSDRGNMNTEAFFGQGTRLTVV.

J is TRBJ1-5 and V is TRBV5-3, with 7 nucleotides matching TRBD1. TRBV5-3 carries the ORF label, with uncertain function. CDR3 length: 19 amino acids. V lost 5 bases and J lost 2; bases outside the gene matches: 19. DNA for the CDR3: TGTGCCAGAAGTGGTCCGGTTAAAGGGGGCATGGGGTGCAATCAGCCCCAGCATTTT. It codes for CARSGPVKGGMGCNQPQHF.

This sequence joins TRBV14 and TRBJ2-3, with 11 bases identical to TRBD2. With V trimmed by 1 base and J by 6 bases, 3 bases remained unmatched. The CDR3 length is 15 residues. Germline V lookup: CDR1 SGHDN, CDR2 FVKESK. The CDR3 DNA sequence: TGTGCCAGCAGCCAAGTACTAGCGGGGGAGGATACGCAGTATTTT. Translating it yields CASSQVLAGEDTQYF.

This clone has just a few counts. The chain combines TRBV28 with TRBJ1-4; 9 bases agree with TRBD1. Germline V gene lookup returns CDR1 MDHEN and CDR2 SYDVKM. This CDR3 spans 14 amino acids. The V and J ends lost 6 bases and 4 bases, in that order; junction bases with no gene match: 3. The CDR3 DNA sequence: TGTGCCAGCAGACGGACAGGGGTTAATGAAAAACTGTTTTTT. It translates to CASRRTGVNEKLFF.

This rearrangement joins TRBV11-1 to TRBJ2-7; 9 bases are shared with TRBD1. The V gene end was trimmed by 3 bases and the J gene end by 7 bases; junction bases not matched to a gene: 4. CDR1 is SGHAT and CDR2 is FQDESV in the germline V gene (reference sequence). There are 13 residues in the CDR3. The CDR3 here is CASSFTGGGEQYV. CDR3 coding DNA: TGTGCCAGCAGCTTTACAGGGGGCGGGGAGCAGTACGTC.

The sample holds one count of this clone. The chain links TRBV30 to TRBJ1-6, with TRBD1 as a possible D gene (5 bases). This CDR3 contains 13 residues. Germline V gene sequence: CDR1 GTSNPN, CDR2 SVGIG (reference sequence). The V end was cut by 4 bases, the J end by 9 bases, with 13 bases between. CDR3 nucleotide sequence: TGTGCCTGGATGGCAGGGCTAGGTTCACCCCTCCACTTT. This gives the protein CAWMAGLGSPLHF.

The V and J genes are TRBV28 and TRBJ2-5; 7 nucleotides match TRBD2. From germline, CDR1 is MDHEN and CDR2 SYDVKM. Trimming removed 3 bases from V and 3 bases from J; junction bases left unmatched: 10. The CDR3 has 16 amino acids. CDR3: CASSLGRAGVEETQYF. DNA of the CDR3: TGTGCCAGCAGTTTGGGGAGGGCGGGGGTGGAAGAGACCCAGTACTTC.

CDR3 sequence reads: CASSDRETDTQYF. The DNA for the CDR3 is TGTGCCAGCAGTGACAGGGAGACAGATACGCAGTATTTT. V is TRBV6-4 and J is TRBJ2-3; possible D gene TRBD2, 5 bases. The CDR3 has 13 residues. The germline V gene encodes CDR1 MRHNA and CDR2 SNTAGT. Trimming pared 2 bases from V and 3 bases from J, leaving 6 bases between.

The chain combines TRBV5-1 with TRBJ2-1, with 11 positions matching TRBD2. Unmatched junction bases numbered 18, after V lost 6 bases and J lost 10 bases. There are 17 residues in the CDR3. CDR1 and CDR2 from the germline V gene are SGHRS and YFSETQ. The CDR3: CASTYSGGDFRRGEQFF. The CDR3 nucleotides read TGCGCCAGCACCTATAGCGGGGGGGATTTCAGAAGAGGGGAGCAGTTCTTC.

This rearrangement joins TRBV12-5 to TRBJ2-7, with 11 bases that match TRBD1. Germline-derived CDR1 and CDR2 are LGHNT and FRNRAP. With 4 bases clipped from V and 3 bases from J, the junction kept 5 bases outside the gene matches. This CDR3 has 15 residues. For the CDR3, the DNA is TGTGCTAGTGGTTCCGGACAGGGGGCAAACTACGAGCAGTACGTC. Translated: CASGSGQGANYEQYV.

This clone is a singleton in its sample. This chain links TRBV14 with TRBJ2-7, with TRBD1 identical over 9 bases. There are 16 residues in the CDR3. The ends lost 1 base at V and 4 bases at J; junction bases unmatched: 8. In germline, CDR1 is SGHDN, CDR2 FVKESK. The CDR3 protein is CASSQVRDRVGYEQYF. The CDR3 DNA follows: TGTGCCAGCAGCCAAGTACGGGACAGGGTAGGGTACGAGCAGTACTTC.

This clone was found a few times. This rearrangement joins TRBV7-9 to TRBJ1-1; tentatively, D is TRBD1 (6 bases). V was shortened by 5 bases and J by 1 base, with 11 bases between the two germline ends. CDR1 is SEHNR, CDR2 FQNEAQ, per germline (reference sequence). The CDR3 is 14 amino acids. The CDR3 loop is CASSPSGQNTEAFF. DNA for the CDR3: TGTGCCAGCAGCCCCTCGGGACAGAACACTGAAGCTTTCTTT.

With regard to this clone: No DNA is shown, since the ends of the CDR3 on it are uncertain; the CDR3 is the one TCRdb lists. The rearrangement uses TRBV6-5 and TRBJ2-5; the D call in the table, TRBD1, was not verified against the DNA. Germline V gene data show CDR1 as MNHEY and CDR2 as SVGAGI. The CDR3 spans 13 amino acids, including both terminal residues. The CDR3 protein is CASSYFGTGALYF.

This clone has only a few counts. The chain uses TRBV5-8 and TRBJ1-6, with 7 positions matching TRBD1. This CDR3 contains 16 residues. Trimming took 4 bases from V and 7 from J; bases not matched to a gene: 11. In germline, CDR1 is SGHTS, CDR2 YDEGEE. For the CDR3, the DNA is TGTGCCAGCAGCCAAATTCAGACAGGGCGGAATTCACCCCTCCACTTT. It is translated as CASSQIQTGRNSPLHF. Combining the CDR3 with reference TRBV5-8 and TRBJ1-6 gives the whole variable domain EAGVTQSPTHLIKTRGQQATLRCSPISGHTSVYWYQQALGLGLQFLLWYDEGEERNRGNFPPRFSGRQFPNYSSELNVNALELEDSALYLCASSQIQTGRNSPLHFGNGTRLTVT.

The chain carries TRBV28 and TRBJ2-4; TRBD1 matches 8 bases. The CDR3 has 15 amino acids. Germline V gene lookup returns CDR1 MDHEN and CDR2 SYDVKM. V lost 5 bases to trimming and J lost 7 bases; unmatched junction nucleotides: 10. CDR3 nucleotide sequence: TGTGCCAGCAGTGGCACAGGGGGTCTCCGCAACATTCAGTACTTC. Protein product: CASSGTGGLRNIQYF.

The J gene is TRBJ2-7, the V gene TRBV5-4, with D perhaps matching TRBD2 (5 bases). CDR1 SGHNT and CDR2 YYREEE come from the germline V gene (reference sequence). The CDR3 spans 13 residues. V lost 4 bases and J 3 bases, leaving 11 bases between the germline ends. The CDR3 bases are TGTGCCAGCAGCCAGGACTCCAACTACGAGCAGTACTTC. This translates into CASSQDSNYEQYF.

In nucleotides, the CDR3 is TGTGCCAGCAGCAAAGGGACAGGGCCTCCTTATAGCAATCAGCCCCAGCATTTT. Protein sequence: CASSKGTGPPYSNQPQHF. V and J are TRBV21-1 and TRBJ1-5; the DNA was not used to check the table's D call, TRBD1. TRBV21-1 is labeled a pseudogene. The length of the CDR3 is 18 residues.

The rearrangement joins TRBV7-6 to TRBJ2-3; D is unresolved. The germline gives CDR1 SGHVS, CDR2 FNYEAQ. With 5 bases removed from V and 5 bases from J, the gap between germline ends came to 17 bases. There are 15 residues in the CDR3. This CDR3 is CASSTSVTGGDTQYF. CDR3 coding DNA: TGTGCCAGCAGCACGAGCGTGACCGGCGGAGATACGCAGTATTTT.

The CDR3 DNA reads as TGCGCCAGCAGCTTGATTCTAGCGGGGGGGCCGGAGACCCAGTACTTC. Its translation is CASSLILAGGPETQYF. The J gene is TRBJ2-5, the V gene TRBV5-1; 12 nucleotides match TRBD2. V was pared by 1 base and J by 5 bases, with 6 bases of the junction left unmatched. Germline values: CDR1 SGHRS, CDR2 YFSETQ. The CDR3 extends over 16 amino acids.

The CDR3 is CASSFGYRDTGEKLFF. DNA for the CDR3: TGTGCCAGCAGTTTTGGTTATAGGGACACGGGTGAAAAACTGTTTTTT. The chain carries TRBV28 and TRBJ1-4, with D possibly being TRBD1 (6 bases). The CDR3 length is 16 residues. The germline V and J ends were trimmed by 3 bases and 7 bases, with 18 bases remaining between them. CDR1 is MDHEN and CDR2 is SYDVKM in the germline V gene.

Points on this clone: Other DNA sequences in this sample translate to the same CDR3. The chain's CDR3 is CASSLGAGGGTDTQYF. CDR3 DNA: TGTGCCAGCAGCTTGGGCGCGGGGGGCGGCACAGATACGCAGTATTTT. The chain employs TRBV7-6 and TRBJ2-3; TRBD2 agrees at 8 bases. The ends lost 3 bases at V and 1 base at J; junction bases unmatched: 6. The germline V gene has CDR1 SGHVS and CDR2 FNYEAQ. This CDR3 has 16 amino acids.

The chain employs TRBV7-2 and TRBJ1-4; D not resolved. The CDR3 extends over 15 amino acids. Germline V gene sequence: CDR1 SGHTA, CDR2 FQGNSA. The V end was cut by 1 base, the J end by 1 base, with 7 bases between. The CDR3, as DNA: TGTGCCAGCAGCTTAGTTCGGAGAACTAATGAAAAACTGTTTTTT. Amino acids: CASSLVRRTNEKLFF.

This clone was recorded only once. The chain recombines TRBV7-9 with TRBJ1-5, with 9 bases identical to TRBD1. V was clipped by 4 bases and J by 5 bases; unmatched bases: 0. Germline V gene data show CDR1 as SEHNR and CDR2 as FQNEAQ (reference sequence). The CDR3 is made up of 13 amino acids. For the CDR3, the DNA is TGTGCCAGCAGCTGGGACAGGGATCAGCCCCAGCATTTT. The encoded protein is CASSWDRDQPQHF.